This TCR beta chain appears in the sequencing data of a study of response to subunit inactivated influenza vaccine (dated by TCRdb to 2017 to 2018). For context, the study as a whole: To follow how T cells responded to a trivalent subunit inactivated influenza vaccine, the researchers relied on deep quantitative profiling of the T cell receptor repertoire.

The library relied on RT-PCR. Sequencing instrument: Illumina HiSeq 2500. TCRdb trimmed public reads at Q25 via fastp, called clones via MiXCR and kept in-frame beta chains. Rows are combined by CDR3 protein, so each entry shows the most common genes and DNA. The table for this sample lists about 570,000 distinct CDR3 sequences; 10% to 12% of them were counted only once. The ten largest clones represent approximately 11% of the sample. Per the germline V gene (reference sequence), LGHDT is the CDR1 and YNNKEL is the CDR2. From the cysteine through the phenylalanine, the CDR3 covers 15 amino acids. Left in the record is the CDR3 DNA by itself, 45 bases read in frame from the first base. Summary of the overall study and its limitations: It was suggested by the authors that each seasonal influenza vaccination may recruit only a limited number of new T cells.

A few counts support this clonotype. The specificity of this receptor is unknown. Compared with germline, one end of the junction differs, possibly owing to a read error. This sample also appeared in a second study, on T cells expressing NK-cell markers. The second study, in turn, reports: 5'RACE template switching, by which a universal primer site and unique molecular identifiers were added, was used to make TCR beta cDNA libraries. About eight donors provided sorted CD3+CD56+NKG2C+, CD3+CD56+NKG2C- and CD3+CD56-NKG2C+ T-cell subsets, whose TCR beta-chain repertoires were profiled. Of the eight sequenced donors, seven were found to be HCMV-seropositive and one was found to be HCMV-seronegative. To restrict sorting to alphabetaTCR-expressing T cells, an anti-gammadeltaTCR antibody was added in several experiments. In 5 to 7 donors, the dominant CD3+CD56+NKG2C+ clonotypes ranked among the top 10 CD8+ clonotypes, making up 1.0-7.0% of CD8+ T cells. Those dominant clonotypes were again the most abundant among CD3+CD56-NKG2C+ cells in a few donors, at about 25-65%. Whether the expanded NKG2C-expressing T cell clones were specific for HCMV antigens was left unclear. The study sequenced eight donors, all healthy volunteers chosen at random: three men and five women. A commercial ELISA kit detecting HCMV-specific IgG in serum was used to determine HCMV serostatus. Ficoll density gradient centrifugation was used to isolate peripheral blood mononuclear cells from blood. For six donors, bulk peripheral blood T-cell repertoires were additionally sequenced from unsorted PBMC. cDNA synthesis was primed from the TCR beta constant segment and was followed by two successive PCR amplification steps. Illumina HiSeq 2000/2500, MiSeq or NextSeq was used to sequence libraries as 2 x 150 bp reads. Reads were demultiplexed and grouped by UMI with MIGEC, and clonotypes were assembled and quantified with MiTCR. Only TCR cDNA sequences supported by at least two reads were kept to exclude erroneous sequences. The tcR package was used for downstream repertoire analysis, with clonotypes matched between fractions based on CDR3 nucleotide sequence plus V segment. VDJmatch was used to annotate antigen specificity against VDJdb, with one amino acid substitution in CDR3 allowed.

The sequence came from a man in his fifties or sixties who received an inactivated influenza vaccine. Donor details come from another sample of the same person, matched by shared clones. This sample comprised PBMCs from blood, obtained on the day of vaccination. Here the chain combines TRBV3-1 and TRBJ2-2, with no D gene named confidently. The CDR3 loop reads CASRQGSTLTGELFF. Read as DNA, the sequence is TGTGCCAGCAGACAAGGGTCTACACTCACCGGGGAGCTGTTTTTT.